This TCR beta chain was recorded in a study of identifying expanded T cells in peripheral blood. Broader study findings: Over around two and four weeks, about 16 and 19 clones changed, versus roughly 1.1 between replicates.

In regard to this clone: The antigen remains unidentified. Other DNA sequences in this specimen translate into the identical CDR3.

During the collection period, no donor immune events like infections were recorded. Profiling relied on immunoSEQ multiplex PCR, and the TCRdb table lists in-frame clones only, not all of them. The sample includes about 85,000 clones, around 89% of them seen just once. CDR3 size: 14 residues. Looked up from germline, CDR1 is LNHDA and CDR2 is SQIVND (reference sequence). With 5 bases removed from V and 4 bases from J, the gap between germline ends came to 12 bases. The sequence was obtained from a person between 18 and 75 years old in good health. V gene TRBV19 combines with J gene TRBJ1-3; perhaps TRBD1 as D (6 bases). Sequenced input: blood. CDR3 in DNA: TGTGCCAGTAGTCCCGGACAGCCAGGAAACACCATATATTTT. The encoded protein is CASSPGQPGNTIYF. Together with reference TRBV19 and TRBJ1-3, the CDR3 gives the full variable domain: DGGITQSPKYLFRKEGQNVTLSCEQNLNHDAMYWYRQDPGQGLRLIYYSQIVNDFQKGDIAEGYSVSREKKESFPLTVTSAQKNPTAFYLCASSPGQPGNTIYFGEGSWLTVV.